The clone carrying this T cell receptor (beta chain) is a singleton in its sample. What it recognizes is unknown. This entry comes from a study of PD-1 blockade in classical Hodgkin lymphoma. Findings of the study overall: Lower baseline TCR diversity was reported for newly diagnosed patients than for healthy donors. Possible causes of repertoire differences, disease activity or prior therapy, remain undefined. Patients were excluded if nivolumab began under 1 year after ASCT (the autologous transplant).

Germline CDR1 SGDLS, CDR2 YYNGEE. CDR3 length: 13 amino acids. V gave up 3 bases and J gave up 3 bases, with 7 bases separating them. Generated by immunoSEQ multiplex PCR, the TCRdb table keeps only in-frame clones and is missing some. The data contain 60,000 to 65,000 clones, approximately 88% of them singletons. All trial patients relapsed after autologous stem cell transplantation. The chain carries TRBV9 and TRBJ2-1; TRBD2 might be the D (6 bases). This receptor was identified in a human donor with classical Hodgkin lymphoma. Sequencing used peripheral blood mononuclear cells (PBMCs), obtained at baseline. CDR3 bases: TGTGCCAGCAGCGGGACTAACTACAATGAGCAGTTCTTC. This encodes CASSGTNYNEQFF.